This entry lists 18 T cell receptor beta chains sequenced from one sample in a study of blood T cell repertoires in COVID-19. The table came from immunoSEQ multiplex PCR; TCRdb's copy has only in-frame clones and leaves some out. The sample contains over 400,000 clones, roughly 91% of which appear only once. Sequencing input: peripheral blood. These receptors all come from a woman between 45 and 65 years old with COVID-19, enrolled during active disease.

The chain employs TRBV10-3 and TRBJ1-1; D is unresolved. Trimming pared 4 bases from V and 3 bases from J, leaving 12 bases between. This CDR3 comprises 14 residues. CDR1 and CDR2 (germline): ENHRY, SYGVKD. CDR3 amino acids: CAISGQEAHTEAFF. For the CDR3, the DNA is TGTGCCATCAGTGGGCAGGAAGCTCACACTGAAGCTTTCTTT.

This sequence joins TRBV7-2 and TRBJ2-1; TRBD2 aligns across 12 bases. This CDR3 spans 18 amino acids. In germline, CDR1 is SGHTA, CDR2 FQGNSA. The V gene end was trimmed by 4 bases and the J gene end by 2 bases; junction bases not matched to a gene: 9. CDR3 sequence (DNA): TGTGCCAGCAGCTCCCGACTAGCGGGGGAAAGACCCTACAATGAGCAGTTCTTC. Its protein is CASSSRLAGERPYNEQFF.

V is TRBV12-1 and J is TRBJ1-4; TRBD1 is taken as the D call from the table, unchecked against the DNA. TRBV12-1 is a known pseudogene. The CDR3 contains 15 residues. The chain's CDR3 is CASSYSQTGGKKLFF. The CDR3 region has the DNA TGTGCCAGCAGCTATTCCCAGACAGGGGGGAAAAAACTGTTTTTT.

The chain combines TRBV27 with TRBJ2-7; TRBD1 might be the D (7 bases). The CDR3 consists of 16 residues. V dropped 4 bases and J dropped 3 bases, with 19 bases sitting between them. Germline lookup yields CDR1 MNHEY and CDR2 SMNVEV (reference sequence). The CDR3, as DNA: TGTGCCAGCAGTTGGAGACGGCGGGACAGAAACTACGAGCAGTACTTC. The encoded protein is CASSWRRRDRNYEQYF.

For the CDR3, the DNA is TGTGCCAGCACCGCGGGGGGGCCGGGAGGAGGCTACACCTTC. Residues: CASTAGGPGGGYTF. The V and J genes are TRBV7-9 and TRBJ1-2, with D possibly being TRBD1 (6 bases). CDR1 and CDR2 from the germline V gene are SEHNR and FQNEAQ (reference sequence). V lost 7 bases and J lost 8, with 20 bases in between. This CDR3 comprises 14 residues.

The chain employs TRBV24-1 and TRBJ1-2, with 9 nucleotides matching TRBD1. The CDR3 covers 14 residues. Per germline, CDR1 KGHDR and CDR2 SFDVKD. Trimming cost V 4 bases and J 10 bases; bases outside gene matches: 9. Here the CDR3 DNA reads TGTGCCACCAGTGAGGGGGACAGGGAAATGGACTACACCTTC. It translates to CATSEGDREMDYTF.

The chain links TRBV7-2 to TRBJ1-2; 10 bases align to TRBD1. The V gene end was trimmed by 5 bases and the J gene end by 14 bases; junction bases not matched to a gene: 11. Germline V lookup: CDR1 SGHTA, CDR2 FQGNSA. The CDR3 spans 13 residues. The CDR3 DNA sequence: TGTGCCAGCAGCGGGGGGGACAGGGGATTGAGGACCTTC. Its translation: CASSGGDRGLRTF.

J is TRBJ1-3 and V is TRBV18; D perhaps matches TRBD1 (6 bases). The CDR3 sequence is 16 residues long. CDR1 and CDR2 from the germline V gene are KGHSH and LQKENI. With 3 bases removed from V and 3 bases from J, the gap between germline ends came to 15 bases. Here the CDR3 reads CASSPGAVVDGNTIYF. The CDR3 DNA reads TGTGCCAGCTCACCGGGGGCCGTCGTTGATGGAAACACCATATATTTT.

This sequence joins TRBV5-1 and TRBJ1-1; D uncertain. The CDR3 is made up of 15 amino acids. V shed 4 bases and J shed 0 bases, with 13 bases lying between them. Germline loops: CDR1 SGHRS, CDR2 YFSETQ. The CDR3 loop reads CASSLDPLVNTEAFF. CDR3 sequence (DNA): TGCGCCAGCAGCCTGGACCCCCTAGTGAACACTGAAGCTTTCTTT.

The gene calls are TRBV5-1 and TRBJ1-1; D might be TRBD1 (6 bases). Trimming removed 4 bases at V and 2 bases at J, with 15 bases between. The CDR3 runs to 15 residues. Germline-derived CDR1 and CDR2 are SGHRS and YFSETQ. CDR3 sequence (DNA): TGCGCCAGCAGCGCGTTGGGGGCGGGTAACACTGAAGCTTTCTTT. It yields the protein CASSALGAGNTEAFF.

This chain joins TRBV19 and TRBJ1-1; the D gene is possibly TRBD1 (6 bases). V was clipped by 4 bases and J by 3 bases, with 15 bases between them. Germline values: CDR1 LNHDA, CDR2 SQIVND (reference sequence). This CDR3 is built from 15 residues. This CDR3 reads CASSKQGVRYTEAFF. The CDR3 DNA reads TGTGCCAGTAGTAAACAGGGAGTTCGGTACACTGAAGCTTTCTTT.

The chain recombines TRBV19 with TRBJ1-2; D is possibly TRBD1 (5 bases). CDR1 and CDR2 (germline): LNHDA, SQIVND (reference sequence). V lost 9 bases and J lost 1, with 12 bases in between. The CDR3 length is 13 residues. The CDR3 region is CASAGEHNYGYTF. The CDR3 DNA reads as TGTGCCAGCGCGGGGGAGCATAACTATGGCTACACCTTC.

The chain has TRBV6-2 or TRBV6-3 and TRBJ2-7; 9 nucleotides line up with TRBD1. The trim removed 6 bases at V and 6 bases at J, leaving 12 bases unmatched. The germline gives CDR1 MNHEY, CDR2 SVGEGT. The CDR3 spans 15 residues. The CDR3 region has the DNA TGTGCCAGCAGCGATCTCCGGGACAGGGCATCCGAGCAGTACTTC. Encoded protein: CASSDLRDRASEQYF.

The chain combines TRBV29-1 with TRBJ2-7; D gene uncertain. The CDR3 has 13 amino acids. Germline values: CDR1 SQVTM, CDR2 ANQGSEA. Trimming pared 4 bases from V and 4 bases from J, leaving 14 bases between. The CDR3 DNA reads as TGCAGCGTTGCGCGCAGGCTTGGGTACGAGCAGTACTTC. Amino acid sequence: CSVARRLGYEQYF.

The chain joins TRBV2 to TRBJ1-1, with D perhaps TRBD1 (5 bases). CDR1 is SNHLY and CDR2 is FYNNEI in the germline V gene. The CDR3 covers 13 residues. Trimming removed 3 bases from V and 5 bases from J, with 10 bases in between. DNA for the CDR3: TGTGCCAGCAGTGACGCCGGGGGGACTGAAGCTTTCTTT. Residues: CASSDAGGTEAFF.

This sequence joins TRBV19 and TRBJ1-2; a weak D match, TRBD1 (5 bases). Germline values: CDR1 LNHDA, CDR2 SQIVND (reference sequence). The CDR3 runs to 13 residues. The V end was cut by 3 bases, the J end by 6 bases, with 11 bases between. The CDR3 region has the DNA TGTGCCAGTAGTATCGTCAGGGAGGATGGCTACACCTTC. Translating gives CASSIVREDGYTF. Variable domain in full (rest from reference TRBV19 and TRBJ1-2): DGGITQSPKYLFRKEGQNVTLSCEQNLNHDAMYWYRQDPGQGLRLIYYSQIVNDFQKGDIAEGYSVSREKKESFPLTVTSAQKNPTAFYLCASSIVREDGYTFGSGTRLTVV.

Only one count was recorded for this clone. The CDR3 region is CASSLSDYGYTF. CDR3 sequence (DNA): TGTGCCAGCAGTTTATCAGACTATGGCTACACCTTC. This rearrangement joins TRBV28 to TRBJ1-2; D is ambiguous. Trimming stripped 1 base from V and 3 bases from J, with 3 bases between. The CDR3 covers 12 residues. Germline CDR1 and CDR2: MDHEN and SYDVKM.

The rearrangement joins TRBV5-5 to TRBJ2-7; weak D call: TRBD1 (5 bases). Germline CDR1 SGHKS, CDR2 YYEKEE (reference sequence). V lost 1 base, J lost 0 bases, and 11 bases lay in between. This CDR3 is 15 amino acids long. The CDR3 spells CASSLTQENSYEQYF. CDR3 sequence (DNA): TGTGCCAGCAGCTTGACACAGGAAAACTCCTACGAGCAGTACTTC.